These 11 T cell receptor beta chains share one sample of origin, sequenced in a study of cytomegalovirus exposure and HLA in healthy donors. PCR was performed using 60 Vbeta and 13 Jbeta primers. Data came from immunoSEQ multiplex PCR; TCRdb stores just in-frame clones and leaves some out. The data contain about 200,000 clones, 85% of them singletons. Sequences were obtained from PBMCs. Every receptor here comes from a woman in her forties or fifties in good health and CMV-seronegative.

V gene TRBV14 combines with J gene TRBJ2-7; D unresolved. Germline V gives CDR1 SGHDN, CDR2 FVKESK. The CDR3 has 12 amino acids. V gave up 4 bases and J gave up 0 bases, with 4 bases separating them. The chain's CDR3 is CASSRISYEQYF. The CDR3 DNA reads as TGTGCCAGCAGCCGTATCTCCTACGAGCAGTACTTC.

The chain is built from TRBV18 and TRBJ1-2; no reliable D call. This CDR3 is built from 16 residues. Germline assignment: CDR1 KGHSH and CDR2 LQKENI. The ends were cut back, 1 base at V and 0 bases at J, with 12 bases in the middle. CDR3 nucleotide sequence: TGTGCCAGCTCACCACGAGGCTCACCAACTAACTATGGCTACACCTTC. The encoded protein is CASSPRGSPTNYGYTF.

This clone was observed a single time. The V and J genes are TRBV11-2 and TRBJ2-7; D may be TRBD2 (5 bases). This CDR3 is 14 amino acids long. Trimming shortened V by 5 bases and J by 4 bases, and 15 bases separated the two germline ends. CDR1 is SGHAT, CDR2 FQNNGV, per germline. CDR3 nucleotide sequence: TGTGCCAGCAGCCAAGGATCCGGAGGTTACGAGCAGTACTTC. This encodes CASSQGSGGYEQYF.

V and J are TRBV30 and TRBJ2-2; 7 nucleotides agree with TRBD2. V was pared by 0 bases and J by 2 bases, with 6 bases of the junction left unmatched. Germline CDR1 reads GTSNPN; CDR2 reads SVGIG (reference sequence). The CDR3 runs to 16 residues. The CDR3 protein is CAWSVGSGVNTGELFF. The CDR3 DNA reads TGTGCCTGGAGTGTTGGAAGCGGGGTTAACACCGGGGAGCTGTTTTTT.

This clone was picked up a small number of times. The chain links TRBV10-2 to TRBJ2-7; maybe TRBD1 (6 bases). There are 13 residues in the CDR3. The V and J ends lost 6 bases and 2 bases respectively, with 11 bases between them. The germline V gene has CDR1 WSHSY and CDR2 SAAADI. The CDR3 loop is CASSYRAPYEQYF. DNA for the CDR3: TGCGCCAGCAGCTACAGGGCGCCCTACGAGCAGTACTTC.

Of note for this clone: The identical CDR3 is also encoded by other nucleotide sequences in the sample. This chain uses TRBV28 with TRBJ1-4; tentatively, D is TRBD1 (5 bases). The V end lost 2 bases, the J end lost 0 bases, and 7 bases lay between the germline ends. This CDR3 has 15 residues. CDR1 MDHEN and CDR2 SYDVKM come from the germline V gene. CDR3 sequence reads: CASSLGGATNEKLFF. The CDR3 region has the DNA TGTGCCAGCAGTTTAGGGGGGGCAACTAATGAAAAACTGTTTTTT.

J is TRBJ1-5 and V is TRBV6-5; 7 bases are a match to TRBD1. Unmatched junction bases numbered 6, after V lost 6 bases and J lost 4 bases. CDR1 is MNHEY and CDR2 is SVGAGI in the germline V gene. CDR3 length: 14 amino acids. The CDR3 coding sequence is TGTGCCAGCAGACAAGGACAGGTTAATCAGCCCCAGCATTTT. Amino acids: CASRQGQVNQPQHF.

V and J are TRBV7-2 and TRBJ2-1, with D unresolved. The CDR3 contains 14 residues. Germline CDR1 SGHTA, CDR2 FQGNSA. With 5 bases removed from V and 0 bases from J, the gap between germline ends came to 8 bases. The CDR3 here is CASSPWSSYNEQFF. The CDR3, as DNA: TGTGCCAGCAGCCCGTGGAGCTCCTACAATGAGCAGTTCTTC.

This clone was found a few times. V and J are TRBV6-5 and TRBJ1-1; perhaps TRBD1 as D (6 bases). CDR1 and CDR2 (germline): MNHEY, SVGAGI. This CDR3 region has 14 residues. V dropped 5 bases and J dropped 1 base, with 11 bases sitting between them. Here the CDR3 DNA reads TGTGCCAGCAGTGAGGGACACTCGAACACTGAAGCTTTCTTT. It yields the protein CASSEGHSNTEAFF.

The chain joins TRBV6-5 to TRBJ1-2, with TRBD1 matching 8 bases. J gave up 3 bases and V 5 bases, and 8 bases lay outside the gene matches. The CDR3 has 15 amino acids. CDR1 and CDR2 (germline): MNHEY, SVGAGI. The CDR3 DNA sequence: TGTGCCAGCAGTCCCGGACAGGGCAACTACTATGGCTACACCTTC. Translating gives CASSPGQGNYYGYTF.

The chain combines TRBV28 with TRBJ2-1; the D gene is possibly TRBD2 (5 bases). The CDR3 runs 17 residues. Trimming took off 2 bases at V and 0 bases at J, with 14 bases between the two ends. In germline, CDR1 is MDHEN, CDR2 SYDVKM. The CDR3 DNA reads TGTGCCAGCAGTTTAGGGAGCCGGGCCAGCTCCTACAATGAGCAGTTCTTC. Protein: CASSLGSRASSYNEQFF.